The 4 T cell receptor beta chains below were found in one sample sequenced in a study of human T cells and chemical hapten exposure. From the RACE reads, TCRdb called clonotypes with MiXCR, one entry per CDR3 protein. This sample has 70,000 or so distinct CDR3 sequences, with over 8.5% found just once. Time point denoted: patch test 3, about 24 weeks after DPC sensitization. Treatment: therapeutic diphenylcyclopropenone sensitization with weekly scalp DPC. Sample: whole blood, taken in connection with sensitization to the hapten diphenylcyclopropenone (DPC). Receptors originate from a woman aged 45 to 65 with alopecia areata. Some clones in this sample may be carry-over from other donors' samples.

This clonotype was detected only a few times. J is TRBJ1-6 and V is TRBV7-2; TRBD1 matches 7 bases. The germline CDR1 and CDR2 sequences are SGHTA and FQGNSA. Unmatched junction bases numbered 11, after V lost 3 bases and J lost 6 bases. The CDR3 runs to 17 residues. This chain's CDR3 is CASSFSTRQGFNSPLHF. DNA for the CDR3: TGTGCCAGCAGCTTCAGTACCCGACAGGGTTTTAATTCACCCCTCCACTTT.

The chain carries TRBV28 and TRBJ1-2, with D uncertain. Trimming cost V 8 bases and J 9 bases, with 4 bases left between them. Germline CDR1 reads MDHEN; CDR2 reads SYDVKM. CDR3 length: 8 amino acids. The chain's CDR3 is CASGSYTF. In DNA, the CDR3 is TGTGCCAGCGGAAGCTACACCTTC.

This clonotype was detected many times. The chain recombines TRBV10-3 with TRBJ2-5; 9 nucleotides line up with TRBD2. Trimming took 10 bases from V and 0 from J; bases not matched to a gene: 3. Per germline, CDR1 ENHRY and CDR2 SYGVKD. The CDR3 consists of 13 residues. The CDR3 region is CANSGGNQETQYF. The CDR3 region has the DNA TGTGCCAATAGCGGGGGAAACCAAGAGACCCAGTACTTC.

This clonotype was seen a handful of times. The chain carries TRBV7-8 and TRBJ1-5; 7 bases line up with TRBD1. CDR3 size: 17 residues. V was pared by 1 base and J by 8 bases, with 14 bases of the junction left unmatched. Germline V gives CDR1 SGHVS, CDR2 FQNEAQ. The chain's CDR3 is CASSLEGAGSTLEPQHF. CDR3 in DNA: TGTGCCAGCAGCTTAGAGGGGGCGGGATCGACGTTGGAGCCCCAGCATTTT.